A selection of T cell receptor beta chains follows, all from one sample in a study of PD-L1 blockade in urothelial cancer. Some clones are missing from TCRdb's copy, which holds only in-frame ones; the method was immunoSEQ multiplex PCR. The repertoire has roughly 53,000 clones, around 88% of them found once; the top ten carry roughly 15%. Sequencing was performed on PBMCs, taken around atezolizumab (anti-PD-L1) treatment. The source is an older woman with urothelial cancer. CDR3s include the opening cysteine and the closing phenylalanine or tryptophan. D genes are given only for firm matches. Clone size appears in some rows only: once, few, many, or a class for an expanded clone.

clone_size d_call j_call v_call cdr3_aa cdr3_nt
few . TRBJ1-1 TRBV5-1 CASTASGGTEAFF TGCGCCAGCACCGCCTCGGGGGGAACTGAAGCTTTCTTT
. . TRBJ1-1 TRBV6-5 CASSRYGGEAFF TGTGCCAGCAGCCGCTATGGAGGGGAAGCTTTCTTT
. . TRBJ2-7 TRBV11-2 CASSLGGGWASSYEQYF TGTGCCAGCAGCTTAGGGGGCGGTTGGGCGAGCTCCTACGAGCAGTACTTC
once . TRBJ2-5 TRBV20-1 CSARRGPQYF TGCAGTGCTAGGCGAGGGCCCCAGTACTTC
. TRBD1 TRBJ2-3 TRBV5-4 CASLRDRGTDTQYF TGTGCCAGCCTCCGGGACAGGGGCACAGATACGCAGTATTTT
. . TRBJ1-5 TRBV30 CAWGAWVRPQHF TGTGCCTGGGGGGCCTGGGTCCGGCCCCAGCATTTT
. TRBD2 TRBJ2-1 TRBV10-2 CASRSGTSYYNEQFF TGCGCCAGCAGGTCCGGGACTAGCTATTACAATGAGCAGTTCTTC
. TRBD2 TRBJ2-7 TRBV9 CASSRSASGHSYEQYF TGTGCCAGCAGCAGGAGTGCTAGCGGCCACTCCTACGAGCAGTACTTC
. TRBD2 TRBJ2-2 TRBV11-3 CASSFAPGGSTGELFF TGTGCCAGCAGCTTTGCCCCCGGCGGGAGCACCGGGGAGCTGTTTTTT
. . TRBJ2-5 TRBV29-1 CSVERSKETQYF TGCAGCGTTGAAAGGAGCAAAGAGACCCAGTACTTC
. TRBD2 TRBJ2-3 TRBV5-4 CASSLAAGGAQHTQYF TGTGCCAGCAGCTTAGCCGCGGGGGGGGCACAACATACGCAGTATTTT
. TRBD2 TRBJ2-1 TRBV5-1 CASRTSGASGQFF TGCGCCAGCAGGACTAGCGGGGCGAGCGGGCAGTTCTTC
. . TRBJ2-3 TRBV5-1 CASSSGTSSTDTQYF TGCGCCAGCAGCTCCGGGACTTCTAGCACAGATACGCAGTATTTT
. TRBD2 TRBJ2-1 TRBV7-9 CASSYSGTRGYNEQFF TGTGCCAGCAGTTATTCCGGGACTAGGGGTTACAATGAGCAGTTCTTC
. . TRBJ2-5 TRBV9 CASSSGGPVETQYF TGTGCCAGCAGCTCAGGGGGGCCGGTAGAGACCCAGTACTTC
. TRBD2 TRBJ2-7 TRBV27 CASSYLTSGDKQYF TGTGCCAGCAGTTACCTGACTAGCGGGGACAAGCAGTACTTC
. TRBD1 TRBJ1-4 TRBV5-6 CASSHLAAGGGTNEKLFF TGTGCCAGCAGCCACCTGGCGGCAGGGGGAGGAACTAATGAAAAACTGTTTTTT
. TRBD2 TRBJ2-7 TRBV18 CASSPLAGYEQYF TGTGCCAGCTCACCACTAGCGGGCTACGAGCAGTACTTC
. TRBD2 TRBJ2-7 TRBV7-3 CASSLTSGNEQYF TGTGCCAGCAGCTTAACGAGCGGGAACGAGCAGTACTTC
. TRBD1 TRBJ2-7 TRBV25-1 CASSAPGQGFGYEQYF TGTGCCAGCAGTGCCCCGGGACAGGGTTTTGGGTACGAGCAGTACTTC
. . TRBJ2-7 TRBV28 CASRATRQQYF TGTGCCAGCAGGGCGACTAGGCAGCAGTACTTC
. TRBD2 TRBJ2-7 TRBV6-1 CASSASRGGEQYF TGTGCCAGCTCGGCAAGTCGGGGGGGCGAGCAGTACTTC
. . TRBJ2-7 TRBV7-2 CASSLGLGDYEQYF TGTGCCAGCAGCTTAGGGCTCGGGGACTACGAGCAGTACTTC
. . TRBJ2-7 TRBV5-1 CASSDPGSEQYF TGCGCCAGCAGCGACCCCGGGAGCGAGCAGTACTTC
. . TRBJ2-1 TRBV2 CASRKSREGNEQFF TGTGCCAGCCGAAAATCCAGGGAAGGCAATGAGCAGTTCTTC
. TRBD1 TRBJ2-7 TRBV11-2 CASRSTGTGYEQYF TGTGCCAGCAGATCTACCGGGACAGGCTACGAGCAGTACTTC
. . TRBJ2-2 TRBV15 CATSRDLTGELFF TGTGCCACCAGCAGAGATCTGACCGGGGAGCTGTTTTTT
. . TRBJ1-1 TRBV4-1 CASSQVIVNTEAFF TGCGCCAGCAGCCAAGTTATCGTGAACACTGAAGCTTTCTTT
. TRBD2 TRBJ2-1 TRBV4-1 CASSQDGGDPYNEQFF TGCGCCAGCAGCCAAGATGGGGGGGACCCGTACAATGAGCAGTTCTTC
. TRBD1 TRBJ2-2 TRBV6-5 CASSYPQTGITGELFF TGTGCCAGCAGTTACCCACAGACAGGGATCACCGGGGAGCTGTTTTTT
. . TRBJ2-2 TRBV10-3 CATQGAVLNTGELFF TGTGCCACGCAGGGTGCAGTTCTGAACACCGGGGAGCTGTTTTTT
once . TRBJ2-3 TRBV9 CASSGELSLEDTQYF TGTGCCAGCAGCGGTGAACTTTCCCTGGAGGATACGCAGTATTTT
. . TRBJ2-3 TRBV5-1 CASSFPGLRGTDTQYF TGCGCCAGCAGCTTCCCGGGGTTGCGGGGAACAGATACGCAGTATTTT
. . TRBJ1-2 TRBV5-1 CASSLTGGDPNYGYTF TGCGCCAGCAGCTTGACGGGAGGGGATCCTAACTATGGCTACACCTTC
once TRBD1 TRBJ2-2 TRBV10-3 CAINRGQAGELFF TGTGCCATCAACAGGGGTCAAGCCGGGGAGCTGTTTTTT
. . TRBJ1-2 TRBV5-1 CASSPSGSTYGYTF TGCGCCAGCAGCCCCTCTGGCAGTACCTATGGCTACACCTTC
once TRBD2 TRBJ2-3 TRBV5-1 CASSSAGGLAGPVSTDTQYF TGCGCCAGCAGCTCGGCGGGGGGACTAGCGGGCCCCGTAAGCACAGATACGCAGTATTTT
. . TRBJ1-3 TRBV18 CASSPPTGQSNTIYF TGTGCCAGCTCACCACCGACAGGACAATCAAACACCATATATTTT
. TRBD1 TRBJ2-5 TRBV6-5 CASSSWTGQETQYF TGTGCCAGCAGTTCCTGGACAGGGCAGGAGACCCAGTACTTC